Listed below are T cell receptor beta chains from one sample, sequenced in a study of tumor-infiltrating lymphocytes in oesophageal squamous cell carcinoma. TCRdb analysed the PCR reads with MiXCR anew, one entry per CDR3 protein. The table shows just over 15,000 distinct CDR3 sequences, with approximately 50% occurring only once. The specimen was esophageal tumor tissue. The receptors were sampled from a male donor with esophageal squamous cell carcinoma. Both conserved end residues are part of each CDR3. A D gene is named only where the DNA matches it firmly. Expanded clones get a size class; other rows say once, few or many, or leave the size out.

>TRBV7-1|TRBJ2-1|-|-
CASSSGTHNEQFF
TGTGCCAGCAGCTCCGGGACTCACAATGAGCAGTTCTTC
>TRBV9|TRBJ2-5|TRBD2|few
CASSGGSGSRETQYF
TGTGCCAGCAGCGGAGGTAGCGGGAGTCGGGAGACCCAGTACTTC
>TRBV7-2|TRBJ1-1|-|-
CASSPERGYVESFF
TGTGCCAGCAGCCCCGAACGAGGGTATGTGGAGTCTTTCTTT
>TRBV21-1|TRBJ2-7|-|-
CASSKRALTRGREQYF
TGTGCCAGCAGCAAAAGGGCTTTAACCAGGGGGCGGGAGCAGTACTTC
>TRBV6-1|TRBJ2-3|TRBD2|-
CASSIPSGRVRITGELYF
TGTGCCAGCAGTATTCCTAGCGGGAGGGTTCGTATCACCGGGGAGCTGTATTTT
>TRBV7-2|TRBJ1-2|-|-
CASSRQGNLPHYTF
TGTGCCAGCAGCCGTCAGGGCAATTTACCCCACTACACCTTC
>TRBV6-1|TRBJ1-1|-|-
CASSPVYTEAFF
TGTGCCAGCAGTCCGGTCTACACTGAAGCTTTCTTT
>TRBV4-1|TRBJ2-3|TRBD2|many
CASRIAGIGTDTQYF
TGCGCCAGCAGAATAGCGGGAATCGGCACAGATACGCAGTATTTT
>TRBV5-6|TRBJ1-1|-|-
CASSLGRNTLNTEAFF
TGTGCCAGCAGCTTGGGTCGGAACACCTTGAACACTGAAGCTTTCTTT
>TRBV18|TRBJ2-3|-|-
CASSPLGTDTQYF
TGTGCCAGCTCACCGTTAGGGACAGATACGCAGTATTTT
>TRBV7-4|TRBJ2-3|TRBD1|-
CASSRTGTGDADTQYF
TGTGCCAGCAGCAGAACCGGGACAGGGGACGCAGATACGCAGTATTTT